This T cell receptor (beta chain) appears in the sequencing data of a study of OX40 agonist ivuxolimab in advanced cancers. CDR1 and CDR2 (germline): MNHEY, SVGAGI. Trimming stripped 0 bases from V and 1 base from J, with 7 bases between. The CDR3 sequence is 15 residues long. Assay used: immunoSEQ multiplex PCR; TCRdb lists only in-frame clones, some missing. The sample lists roughly 110,000 clones; less than 95% were seen once. The input for sequencing was CD4+ or CD8+ T cells sorted from blood, taken in a trial of the OX40 agonist ivuxolimab. This clonotype originated in an adult with an advanced solid tumor such as melanoma, head and neck, liver or kidney cancer. The chain combines TRBV6-5 with TRBJ1-3; unclear D gene. For the CDR3, the DNA is TGTGCCAGCAGTTACTCCTCCGATTCTGGAAACACCATATATTTT. This sequence encodes CASSYSSDSGNTIYF.